This is a list of T cell receptor beta chains from one sample in a study of blood T cell repertoires in COVID-19. Some clones are missing from TCRdb's copy, which holds only in-frame ones; the method was immunoSEQ multiplex PCR. This repertoire shows 150,000 to 200,000 clones, approximately 82% found once; its top ten account for 5.5% to 7.5%. The sample consisted of peripheral blood. Receptors were obtained from a middle-aged woman with COVID-19, enrolled during active disease. Both conserved end residues are part of each CDR3. The D gene is left open where the match is weak. Only part of the rows carry a size: once, few, many, or a class if the clone is expanded.

j_call: TRBJ2-1
d_call: .
clone_size: .
v_call: TRBV9
cdr3_aa: CASSVAQHNEQFF
cdr3_nt: TGTGCCAGCAGCGTGGCCCAACACAATGAGCAGTTCTTC

j_call: TRBJ2-3
d_call: TRBD2
clone_size: once
v_call: TRBV29-1
cdr3_aa: CSVGPTSGTDTQYF
cdr3_nt: TGCAGCGTTGGCCCGACTAGCGGCACAGATACGCAGTATTTT

j_call: TRBJ2-4
d_call: TRBD1
clone_size: .
v_call: TRBV6-5
cdr3_aa: CASSLNTGGPLNIQYF
cdr3_nt: TGTGCCAGCAGTTTAAATACAGGGGGGCCGCTGAACATTCAGTACTTC

j_call: TRBJ2-5
d_call: .
clone_size: .
v_call: TRBV9
cdr3_aa: CASSVGGSQETQYF
cdr3_nt: TGTGCCAGCAGCGTAGGTGGGAGCCAAGAGACCCAGTACTTC

j_call: TRBJ2-5
d_call: .
clone_size: .
v_call: TRBV6-1
cdr3_aa: CASSEAFQETQYF
cdr3_nt: TGTGCCAGCAGTGAGGCCTTCCAAGAGACCCAGTACTTC

j_call: TRBJ1-5
d_call: .
clone_size: .
v_call: TRBV12-3/TRBV12-4
cdr3_aa: CATTQGRHQPQHF
cdr3_nt: TGTGCCACCACCCAGGGAAGGCATCAGCCCCAGCATTTT

j_call: TRBJ2-1
d_call: TRBD2
clone_size: .
v_call: TRBV7-7
cdr3_aa: CASSKGLAGGDNEQFF
cdr3_nt: TGTGCTAGCAGCAAGGGACTAGCGGGAGGGGACAATGAGCAGTTCTTC

j_call: TRBJ1-1
d_call: .
clone_size: few
v_call: TRBV7-8
cdr3_aa: CASSLRGGTEAFF
cdr3_nt: TGTGCCAGCAGCTTGCGGGGAGGCACTGAAGCTTTCTTT

j_call: TRBJ2-2
d_call: TRBD2
clone_size: .
v_call: TRBV5-4
cdr3_aa: CASSGGLARTGELFF
cdr3_nt: TGTGCCAGCAGCGGGGGACTAGCGAGAACCGGGGAGCTGTTTTTT

j_call: TRBJ1-2
d_call: .
clone_size: .
v_call: TRBV19
cdr3_aa: CASSIEERQGYTF
cdr3_nt: TGTGCCAGTAGTATAGAGGAGAGGCAGGGCTACACCTTC

j_call: TRBJ2-7
d_call: TRBD2
clone_size: .
v_call: TRBV5-1
cdr3_aa: CASRGGTTSDEQYF
cdr3_nt: TGCGCCAGCAGGGGGGGGACGACCAGCGACGAGCAGTACTTC